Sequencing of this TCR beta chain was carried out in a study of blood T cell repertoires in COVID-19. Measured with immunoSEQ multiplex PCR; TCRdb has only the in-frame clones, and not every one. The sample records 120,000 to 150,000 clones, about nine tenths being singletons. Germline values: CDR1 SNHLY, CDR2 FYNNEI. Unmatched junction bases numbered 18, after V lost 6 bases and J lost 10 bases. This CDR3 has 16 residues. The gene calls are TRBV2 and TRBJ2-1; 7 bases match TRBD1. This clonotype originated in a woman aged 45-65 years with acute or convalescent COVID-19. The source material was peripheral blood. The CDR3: CASRVSALALRGEQFF. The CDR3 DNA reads TGTGCCAGCAGAGTTTCCGCCCTGGCCCTCAGGGGGGAGCAGTTCTTC.